This T cell receptor (beta chain) originates from a study of T cells in Graves' hyperthyroidism and ophthalmopathy. The hyperthyroidism patients had all been newly diagnosed, and their disease duration was under 2 months. Their ages ranged from 18 to 65 years. This clonotype turned up a few times. Researchers took RNA transcripts and amplified the TCR beta CDR3 regions from them. Initially, a first-round RT-PCR of the TCR CDR3 employed the HTBI primer set. TCRdb processed the multiplex PCR reads anew with MiXCR; each CDR3 protein has one entry. The sample holds roughly 380,000 distinct CDR3 sequences; roughly 13% are singletons and the top ten take 9.5% to 11%. The receptor was isolated from a woman aged 55 to 70 with Graves' hyperthyroidism. Material: blood.

The CDR3 loop is CASSTYRQGIFGYTF. CDR3 sequence (DNA): TGTGCCAGCTCAACTTACCGACAGGGAATTTTTGGCTACACCTTC. V gene TRBV18 combines with J gene TRBJ1-2; 7 bases are a match to TRBD1. Trimming took 5 bases from V and 7 from J; bases not matched to a gene: 13. The germline V gene has CDR1 KGHSH and CDR2 LQKENI. The CDR3 length is 15 residues.